These 13 T cell receptor beta chains came from one sample sequenced in a study of blood T cell repertoires in COVID-19. Assay: immunoSEQ multiplex PCR; the TCRdb copy retains only in-frame clones and omits some. In the table there are 30,000 to 40,000 clones, 83% of which are singletons. Sequencing was performed on peripheral blood. The receptors originated from a man in his forties or fifties with acute or convalescent COVID-19.

This rearrangement joins TRBV18 to TRBJ1-4; 8 nucleotides agree with TRBD1. The germline V gene has CDR1 KGHSH and CDR2 LQKENI. This CDR3 has 15 amino acids. Trimming at V came to 3 bases and at J to 8 bases, leaving 8 bases not matched to a gene. In DNA form, the CDR3 reads TGTGCCAGCTCACCGACGACAGGGGTTGGGGAAAAACTGTTTTTT. Its translation is CASSPTTGVGEKLFF.

CDR3 in DNA: TGTGCCAGCAGTGTAGAACTAGGTGAGCAGTTCTTC. Protein: CASSVELGEQFF. The V call is TRBV6-4, the J call TRBJ2-1; D might be TRBD2 (5 bases). The V gene lost 4 bases and the J gene lost 9 bases, with 10 bases spanning the gap. The CDR3 extends over 12 amino acids. The germline V gene encodes CDR1 MRHNA and CDR2 SNTAGT.

In its sample, this clone was seen once. V usage is TRBV3-1 (or the pseudogene TRBV3-2) and J usage is TRBJ1-3, with 8 bases matching TRBD1. This CDR3 is built from 15 residues. V lost 1 base to trimming and J lost 7 bases; unmatched junction nucleotides: 6. Germline V gene sequence: CDR1 LGHDT, CDR2 YNNKEL (reference sequence). CDR3 region: CASSQVGQDRNTIYF. The CDR3 nucleotides are TGTGCCAGCAGCCAAGTGGGACAGGATCGGAACACCATATATTTT.

This clone was detected only a few times. V gene TRBV5-1 combines with J gene TRBJ1-3; TRBD1 matches 9 bases. CDR1 and CDR2 (germline): SGHRS, YFSETQ. The CDR3 has 16 amino acids. J lost 4 bases, V lost 0 bases, and 5 bases had no gene match. The CDR3 is CASSLGDRVFGNTIYF. The CDR3 DNA reads TGCGCCAGCAGCTTGGGGGACAGGGTCTTCGGAAACACCATATATTTT.

This clone was detected only once. The V and J genes are TRBV6-6 and TRBJ1-1; 9 bases align to TRBD1. V lost 5 bases, J lost 3 bases, and 4 bases stayed unmatched. The germline gives CDR1 MNHNY, CDR2 SVGAGI (reference sequence). The length of the CDR3 is 14 residues. The CDR3 nucleotides are TGTGCCAGCAGTCGGGGACAGGGCCACACTGAAGCTTTCTTT. Amino acid sequence: CASSRGQGHTEAFF.

As concerns this clone: One end of the junction does not line up with germline, which may come from a read error. The genes are TRBV6-1 and TRBJ1-5, with unresolved D. The germline V gene encodes CDR1 MNHNS and CDR2 SASEGT. CDR3 length: 15 residues. CDR3 DNA sequence: TGTGCCAGCAGTGACCTCAGGTTAAGCAGTCAGCCCCAGCATTTT. Translating gives CASSDLRLSSQPQHF.

The chain carries TRBV7-3 and TRBJ2-5; 12 bases map to TRBD2. Looked up from germline, CDR1 is SGHTA and CDR2 is FQGTGA. The CDR3 has 15 residues. Germline trimming cut 5 bases from V and 4 bases from J; bases unmatched to any gene: 5. CDR3 sequence (DNA): TGTGCCAGCAGCCTAGCGGGGGGGCCAAGAGAGACCCAGTACTTC. Translating gives CASSLAGGPRETQYF.

In its sample, this clone was seen a few times. The chain carries TRBV18 and TRBJ2-7; no firm D call. The CDR3 runs to 13 residues. Trimming took off 6 bases at V and 1 base at J, with 10 bases between the two ends. CDR1 and CDR2 from the germline V gene are KGHSH and LQKENI. CDR3: CASSSSESYEQYF. The DNA for the CDR3 is TGTGCCAGCTCCTCAAGCGAGTCCTACGAGCAGTACTTC.

The chain is built from TRBV6-5 and TRBJ1-1; D is unresolved. V lost 4 bases and J 5 bases, leaving 14 bases between the germline ends. Germline V gene sequence: CDR1 MNHEY, CDR2 SVGAGI. CDR3 size: 14 residues. The CDR3 spells CASSSPAGGTEAFF. The CDR3 coding sequence is TGTGCCAGCAGTTCCCCGGCTGGAGGAACTGAAGCTTTCTTT.

This clone was detected only once. V and J are TRBV5-6 and TRBJ2-3; D possibly corresponds to TRBD1 (5 bases). The ends were cut back, 4 bases at V and 1 base at J, with 16 bases in the middle. The germline V gene encodes CDR1 SGHDT and CDR2 YYEEEE. The CDR3 is made up of 16 amino acids. CDR3 residues: CASSNTQGLGTDTQYF. CDR3 DNA sequence: TGTGCCAGCAGCAACACTCAGGGTTTGGGCACAGATACGCAGTATTTT.

The chain has TRBV5-1 and TRBJ2-1; D may be TRBD1 (6 bases). Germline V gene sequence: CDR1 SGHRS, CDR2 YFSETQ. V lost 0 bases to trimming and J lost 5 bases, with 12 bases between them. The CDR3 covers 15 residues. CDR3 DNA sequence: TGCGCCAGCAGCTTGGATTTGGCAGGGGACAATGAGCAGTTCTTC. Its translation is CASSLDLAGDNEQFF.

V usage is TRBV5-8 and J usage is TRBJ2-2; 8 bases map to TRBD1. V dropped 4 bases and J dropped 0; count of bases not matched to a gene: 5. The CDR3 length is 16 residues. Germline-derived CDR1 and CDR2 are SGHTS and YDEGEE. In DNA form, the CDR3 reads TGTGCCAGCAGCCCGGGACAGGCCTCGAACACCGGGGAGCTGTTTTTT. Translated, it gives CASSPGQASNTGELFF.

The rearrangement uses TRBV27 and TRBJ1-6, with TRBD1 matching over 8 bases. The V and J ends lost 0 bases and 8 bases, in that order; junction bases with no gene match: 6. From germline, CDR1 is MNHEY and CDR2 SMNVEV (reference sequence). The CDR3 runs to 16 residues. CDR3 loop: CASSLSPTGEDSPLHF. In DNA, the CDR3 is TGTGCCAGCAGTTTATCCCCGACAGGGGAGGATTCACCCCTCCACTTT.